What follows describes a single TCR beta chain. Profiled with immunoSEQ multiplex PCR; TCRdb holds only in-frame clones, not every one. This sample has 150,000 or so clones; approximately 92% occur once, and the top ten carry about 4%. This entry comes from a study of control samples from healthy donors and cancer patients. CDR3 length: 14 amino acids. Per germline, CDR1 MNHNY and CDR2 SVGAGI (reference sequence). V was shortened by 5 bases and J by 4 bases, with 14 bases between the two germline ends. Input material: blood. The chain carries TRBV6-6 and TRBJ1-1; D possibly corresponds to TRBD1 (6 bases). This TCR was recovered from a woman aged 55 to 70 in good health. The CDR3 sequence is CASSPQGFPTEAFF. In DNA form, the CDR3 reads TGTGCCAGCAGTCCACAGGGTTTTCCCACTGAAGCTTTCTTT.